This T cell receptor beta chain appears in the sequencing data of a study of response to subunit inactivated influenza vaccine. Findings and caveats of the study: Authors suggested each seasonal flu vaccination may recruit only limited numbers of new T cells.

TCRdb used MiXCR to reprocess the RT-PCR reads, holding one entry per CDR3 protein. In the table there are roughly 790,000 distinct CDR3 sequences, about 20% of which are singletons. Per germline, CDR1 MRHNA and CDR2 SNTAGT. CDR3 length equals 15 residues. Trimming at V came to 0 bases and at J to 3 bases, leaving 2 bases not matched to a gene. Note on this clonotype: Antigen specificity is unknown.

Sample: PBMCs from blood, taken more than 4 days after vaccination. This sequence originates from a man in his fifties who received an inactivated influenza vaccine. J is TRBJ2-3 and V is TRBV6-4; TRBD1 matches 8 bases. In DNA form, the CDR3 reads TGTGCCAGCAGTGACTCTCAGGGGGCAACAGATACGCAGTATTTT. This codes for CASSDSQGATDTQYF.